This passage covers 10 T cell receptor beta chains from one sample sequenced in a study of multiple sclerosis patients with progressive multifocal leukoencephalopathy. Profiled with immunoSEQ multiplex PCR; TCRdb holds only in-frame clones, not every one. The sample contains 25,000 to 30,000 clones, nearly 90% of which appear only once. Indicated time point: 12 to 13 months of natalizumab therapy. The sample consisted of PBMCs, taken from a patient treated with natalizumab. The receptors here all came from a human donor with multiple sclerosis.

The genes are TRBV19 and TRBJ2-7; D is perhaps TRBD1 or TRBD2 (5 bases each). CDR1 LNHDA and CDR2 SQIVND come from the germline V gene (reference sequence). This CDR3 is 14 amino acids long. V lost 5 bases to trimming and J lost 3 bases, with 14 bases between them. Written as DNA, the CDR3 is TGTGCCAGTAGTCTATCGGGACGGGTCTACGAGCAGTACTTC. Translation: CASSLSGRVYEQYF.

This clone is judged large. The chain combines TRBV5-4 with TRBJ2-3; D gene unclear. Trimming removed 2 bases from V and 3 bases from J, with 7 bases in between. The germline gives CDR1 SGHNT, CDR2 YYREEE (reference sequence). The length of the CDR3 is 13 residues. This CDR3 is CASSFLGTDTQYF. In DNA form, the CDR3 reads TGTGCCAGCAGCTTCCTAGGGACAGATACGCAGTATTTT.

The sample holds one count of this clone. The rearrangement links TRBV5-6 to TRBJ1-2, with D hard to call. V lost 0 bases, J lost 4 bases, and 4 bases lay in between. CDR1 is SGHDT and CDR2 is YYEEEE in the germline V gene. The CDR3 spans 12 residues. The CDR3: CASSLGVYGYTF. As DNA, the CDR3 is TGTGCCAGCAGCTTGGGTGTCTATGGCTACACCTTC.

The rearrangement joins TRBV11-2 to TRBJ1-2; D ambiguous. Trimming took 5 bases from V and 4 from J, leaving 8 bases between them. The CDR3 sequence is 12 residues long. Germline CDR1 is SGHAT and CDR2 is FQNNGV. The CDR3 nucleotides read TGTGCCAGCAGCCATGGGATCTATGGCTACACCTTC. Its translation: CASSHGIYGYTF.

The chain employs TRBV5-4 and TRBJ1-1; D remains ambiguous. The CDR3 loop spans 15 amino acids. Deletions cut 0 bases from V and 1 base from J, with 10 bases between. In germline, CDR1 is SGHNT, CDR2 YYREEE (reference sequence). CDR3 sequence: CASSLGDRENTEAFF. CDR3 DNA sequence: TGTGCCAGCAGCTTGGGGGATCGGGAGAACACTGAAGCTTTCTTT. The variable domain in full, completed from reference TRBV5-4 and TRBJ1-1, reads ETGVTQSPTHLIKTRGQQVTLRCSSQSGHNTVSWYQQALGQGPQFIFQYYREEENGRGNFPPRFSGLQFPNYSSELNVNALELDDSALYLCASSLGDRENTEAFFGQGTRLTVV.

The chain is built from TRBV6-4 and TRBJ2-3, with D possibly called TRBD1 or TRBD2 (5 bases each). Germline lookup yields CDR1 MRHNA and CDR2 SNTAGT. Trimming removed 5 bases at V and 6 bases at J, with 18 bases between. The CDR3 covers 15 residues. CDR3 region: CASSQEGAASDTQYF. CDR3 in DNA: TGTGCCAGCAGTCAGGAAGGGGCGGCTAGCGATACGCAGTATTTT.

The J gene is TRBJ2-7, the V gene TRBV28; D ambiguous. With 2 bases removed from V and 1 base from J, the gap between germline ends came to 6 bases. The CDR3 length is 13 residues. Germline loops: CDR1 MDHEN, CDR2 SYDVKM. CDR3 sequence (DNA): TGTGCCAGCAGTTTACTGGGGTCCTACGAGCAGTACTTC. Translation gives CASSLLGSYEQYF.

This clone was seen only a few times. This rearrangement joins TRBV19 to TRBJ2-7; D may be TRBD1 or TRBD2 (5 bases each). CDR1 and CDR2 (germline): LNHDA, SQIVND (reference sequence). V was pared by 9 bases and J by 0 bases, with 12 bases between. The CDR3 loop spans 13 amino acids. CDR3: CASRDLSSYEQYF. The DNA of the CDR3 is TGTGCCAGCAGGGACCTGAGCTCCTACGAGCAGTACTTC.

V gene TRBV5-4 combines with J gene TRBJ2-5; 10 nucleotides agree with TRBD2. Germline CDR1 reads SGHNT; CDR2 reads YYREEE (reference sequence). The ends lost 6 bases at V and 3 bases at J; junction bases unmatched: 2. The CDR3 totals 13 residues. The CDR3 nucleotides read TGTGCCAGCACCCTAGCGGGGGAAGAGACCCAGTACTTC. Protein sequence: CASTLAGEETQYF.

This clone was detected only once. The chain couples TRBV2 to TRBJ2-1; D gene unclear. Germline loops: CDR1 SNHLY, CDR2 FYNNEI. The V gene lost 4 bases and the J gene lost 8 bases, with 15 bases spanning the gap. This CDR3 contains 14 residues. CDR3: CASSVQASGHEQFF. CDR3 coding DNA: TGTGCCAGCAGTGTCCAGGCCAGTGGGCATGAGCAGTTCTTC.